This TCR beta chain was retrieved from a study of early T cells in non-severe SARS-CoV-2 infection. The CDR3 runs to 19 residues. V lost 2 bases to trimming and J lost 6 bases, with 23 bases between them. Individual cDNA molecules carried attached unique molecular identifiers. MiXCR, applied by TCRdb to the 5' RACE reads, yields one record per CDR3 protein. The sample has 25,000 to 30,000 distinct CDR3 sequences; 5% to 7% are singletons. The V call is TRBV12-3 or TRBV12-4, the J call TRBJ1-6, with D possibly matching TRBD1 (5 bases). The sample was whole blood. The receptor comes from an adult who was a healthcare worker with PCR-confirmed SARS-CoV-2 infection or an uninfected control (not recorded which). The CDR3 spells CASSLIWDFIGPPNSPLHF. Here the CDR3 DNA reads TGTGCCAGCAGTTTAATATGGGACTTTATTGGTCCCCCTAATTCACCCCTCCACTTT.